This TCR beta chain was sequenced during a study of T cells in Graves' hyperthyroidism and ophthalmopathy. Study results and caveats: Through a model of 13 V-J features, ophthalmopathy was separated from stable hyperthyroidism. In validation, the model predicted ophthalmopathy. These predictions came a median roughly 6 months before onset.

What was amplified from RNA transcripts were TCR beta CDR3 regions. RT-PCR in the first round (using the HTBI primer set) targeted the TCR CDR3. One entry per CDR3 protein, called by TCRdb with MiXCR from the multiplex PCR reads. The table records 550,000 to 700,000 distinct CDR3 sequences, under 15% of them present only once. As for this clonotype: As yet, its antigen is unknown.

V was pared by 4 bases and J by 1 base, with 13 bases between. Germline values: CDR1 LNHDA, CDR2 SQIVND (reference sequence). There are 15 residues in the CDR3. Ophthalmopathy patients showed a Clinical Activity Score of at least 3, NOSPECS grade of at least 4 and duration under 3 months. The source material was blood. This receptor was obtained from a woman aged 40 to 50 with Graves' ophthalmopathy. The chain recombines TRBV19 with TRBJ1-2; D not certain. The CDR3 nucleotides read TGTGCCAGTAGTACGTACCCGGGATTTAACTATGGCTACACCTTC. Amino acid sequence: CASSTYPGFNYGYTF.